Each of the 26 T cell receptor beta chains below was sequenced from the same sample in a study of glioma-infiltrating T cells. Amplification of TCR alpha and beta CDR3 regions from RNA used iRepertoire nested multiplex PCR. MiXCR, run by TCRdb on the multiplex PCR reads, gives a single entry per CDR3 protein. The sample includes more than 2,500 distinct CDR3 sequences, around 34% seen only once; the top ten take around 7.8%. The sample taken for sequencing was glioma tissue, nonneoplastic brain tissue, or PBMCs (not recorded which). These receptors all stem from a human donor with low-grade glioma or glioblastoma, undergoing nonglioma brain surgery, or in good health (not recorded which).

Ten or more counts support this clonotype. CDR3 sequence: CASSSQGSSYNEQFF. CDR3 nucleotides: TGTGCCAGCAGCTCTCAGGGGAGCTCCTACAATGAGCAGTTCTTC. The rearrangement joins TRBV9 to TRBJ2-1; TRBD1 is a possible D gene (6 bases). CDR3 size: 15 residues. The germline V gene has CDR1 SGDLS and CDR2 YYNGEE. Trimming shortened V by 4 bases and J by 0 bases, and 11 bases separated the two germline ends.

In its sample, this clonotype is medium-sized (0.01 to 0.1%). The chain combines TRBV4-1 with TRBJ1-6; no definite D call. The CDR3 sequence is 16 residues long. Trimming shortened V by 0 bases and J by 7 bases, and 13 bases separated the two germline ends. Per germline, CDR1 MGHRA and CDR2 YSYEKL. CDR3 in amino acids: CASSQDTGTENSPLHF. CDR3 bases: TGCGCCAGCAGCCAAGATACGGGAACTGAGAATTCACCCCTCCACTTT.

The chain recombines TRBV27 with TRBJ1-1; D perhaps matches TRBD1 (5 bases). This CDR3 comprises 14 residues. Deletions cut 10 bases from V and 2 bases from J, with 17 bases between. The germline V gene encodes CDR1 MNHEY and CDR2 SMNVEV (reference sequence). CDR3 amino acids: CAIFFGTVNTEAFF. The CDR3 region has the DNA TGTGCCATCTTCTTTGGGACGGTTAACACTGAAGCTTTCTTT.

This clonotype counts as medium-sized. This chain links TRBV4-1 with TRBJ1-1, with TRBD1 as a possible D gene (5 bases). Germline V CDR1 and CDR2: MGHRA, YSYEKL. The CDR3 contains 13 residues. The ends were cut back, 4 bases at V and 4 bases at J, with 10 bases in the middle. The CDR3 loop is CASSPQGSTEAFF. In nucleotides, the CDR3 is TGCGCCAGCAGCCCGCAGGGATCCACTGAAGCTTTCTTT.

In this sample, this clonotype turned up a few times. The gene calls are TRBV6-2 or TRBV6-3 and TRBJ1-1; TRBD1 matches 8 bases. The J segment lost 0 bases and the V segment lost 5 bases, leaving 5 bases of the junction unmatched. This CDR3 region has 15 residues. Germline CDR1 and CDR2: MNHEY and SVGEGT. The CDR3 here is CASSRGQVMNTEAFF. The CDR3 bases are TGTGCCAGCAGTAGGGGACAGGTTATGAACACTGAAGCTTTCTTT.

This clonotype qualifies as large. The chain carries TRBV6-2 or TRBV6-3 and TRBJ2-5, with D unclear. The length of the CDR3 is 15 residues. The germline gives CDR1 MNHEY, CDR2 SVGEGT. V lost 2 bases and J 0 bases, leaving 10 bases between the germline ends. CDR3 amino acids: CASSYQFGNQETQYF. CDR3 DNA sequence: TGTGCCAGCAGTTACCAGTTCGGAAACCAAGAGACCCAGTACTTC.

By share of the sample, this clonotype is medium-sized. The V and J genes are TRBV3-1 and TRBJ1-1; the D is unclear. Germline CDR1 is LGHDT and CDR2 is YNNKEL (reference sequence). V was pared by 1 base and J by 1 base, with 4 bases between. The CDR3 is 13 residues long. The CDR3 bases are TGTGCCAGCAGCCAAGGGGCGAACACTGAAGCTTTCTTT. Amino acid sequence: CASSQGANTEAFF.

This clonotype occurred a few times. A read error may be the cause here, since a much bigger clone is one base away. The chain recombines TRBV11-1 with TRBJ2-2, with a possible D match to TRBD2 (6 bases). CDR3 size: 17 residues. Germline assignment: CDR1 SGHAT and CDR2 FQDESV (reference sequence). The CDR3 region has the DNA TGTGCCAGCAGCCCCAGGGAGTTCCTGCGGGGCACCGGGGAGCTGTCTTTT. Its protein is CASSPREFLRGTGELSF.

Ten or more counts support this clonotype. The genes are TRBV5-4 and TRBJ1-2; D not resolved. From germline, CDR1 is SGHNT and CDR2 YYREEE (reference sequence). V gave up 0 bases and J gave up 7 bases, with 13 bases separating them. The CDR3 is 14 residues long. The CDR3, as DNA: TGTGCCAGCAGCTTGGTAACGAGGTTTGCTGGCTACACCTTC. This translates into CASSLVTRFAGYTF.

The V gene is TRBV27, the J gene TRBJ2-1; 8 bases line up with TRBD1. The CDR3 covers 14 residues. Germline CDR1 MNHEY, CDR2 SMNVEV (reference sequence). The J segment lost 1 base and the V segment lost 8 bases, leaving 4 bases of the junction unmatched. CDR3 nucleotides: TGTGCCAGCGGAGACAGGGGATCCTACAATGAGCAGTTCTTC. It translates to CASGDRGSYNEQFF.

This clonotype has a count of ten or more. This chain connects TRBV5-1 to TRBJ2-1, with D uncertain. Germline V lookup: CDR1 SGHRS, CDR2 YFSETQ. The V gene lost 2 bases and the J gene lost 8 bases, with 14 bases spanning the gap. This CDR3 has 14 amino acids. CDR3 region: CASSLGPDRDEQFF. The CDR3 coding sequence is TGCGCCAGCAGCTTAGGCCCTGACCGCGATGAGCAGTTCTTC.

Note on this clonotype: The junction and the germline gene differ at one end; a read error may be behind it. The chain uses TRBV7-2 and TRBJ2-3, with 7 bases lining up with TRBD2. The CDR3 length is 16 residues. Germline lookup yields CDR1 SGHTA and CDR2 FQGNSA. The CDR3 sequence is CASSFSGVANTDTQYF. The CDR3 nucleotides are TGCGCCAGCAGCTTCAGCGGGGTGGCTAACACAGATACCCAGTATTTT.

In its sample, this clonotype is medium-sized (0.01 to 0.1%). The CDR3 region has the DNA TGCGCCAGCAGCCGCGACAGGGTTGGAGCTTTCTTT. Encoded protein: CASSRDRVGAFF. The genes are TRBV4-1 and TRBJ1-1; 7 nucleotides align to TRBD1. CDR3 size: 12 residues. Germline assignment: CDR1 MGHRA and CDR2 YSYEKL. J gave up 10 bases and V 4 bases, and 6 bases lay outside the gene matches.

This clonotype is termed medium-sized. The rearrangement joins TRBV14 to TRBJ1-1; D remains unclear. Trimming pared 5 bases from V and 5 bases from J, leaving 15 bases between. Germline CDR1 is SGHDN and CDR2 is FVKESK. The CDR3 is 14 amino acids. Here the CDR3 reads CASSSWGDRTEAFF. CDR3 sequence (DNA): TGTGCCAGCAGCAGTTGGGGAGATAGGACTGAAGCTTTCTTT.

Sample share makes this clonotype medium-sized. The chain couples TRBV7-3 to TRBJ2-2; perhaps TRBD2 as D (5 bases). The CDR3 contains 16 residues. Per the germline V gene, CDR1 is SGHTA and CDR2 is FQGTGA. V was cut by 5 bases and J by 0 bases, with 13 bases left in between. As DNA, the CDR3 is TGTGCCAGCAGCCAGAGGGTCGGCACGAACACCGGGGAGCTGTTTTTT. Translating gives CASSQRVGTNTGELFF. Filled out from reference TRBV7-3 and TRBJ2-2, the complete variable domain reads GAGVSQTPSNKVTEKGKYVELRCDPISGHTALYWYRQSLGQGPEFLIYFQGTGAADDSGLPNDRFFAVRPEGSVSTLKIQRTERGDSAVYLCASSQRVGTNTGELFFGEGSRLTVL.

This clonotype is categorized as medium-sized (0.01 to 0.1%). V is TRBV7-3 and J is TRBJ2-5, with 8 bases aligning to TRBD1. The CDR3 is 15 amino acids. Per germline, CDR1 SGHTA and CDR2 FQGTGA. The trim removed 5 bases at V and 2 bases at J, leaving 7 bases unmatched. The CDR3 is CASSPNTGGQETQYF. In DNA, the CDR3 is TGTGCCAGCAGCCCGAACACAGGGGGACAAGAGACCCAGTACTTC.

This clonotype rates as medium-sized. The V call is TRBV7-2, the J call TRBJ2-3; possible D gene TRBD2, 5 bases. V shed 5 bases and J shed 4 bases, with 10 bases lying between them. Per germline, CDR1 SGHTA and CDR2 FQGNSA. There are 13 residues in the CDR3. In DNA form, the CDR3 reads TGTGCCAGCAGCGCCCAGGACTCAGATACGCAGTATTTT. As protein: CASSAQDSDTQYF. The complete variable domain, with remaining parts taken from reference TRBV7-2 and TRBJ2-3, reads GAGVSQSPSNKVTEKGKDVELRCDPISGHTALYWYRQSLGQGLEFLIYFQGNSAPDKSGLPSDRFSAERTGGSVSTLTIQRTQQEDSAVYLCASSAQDSDTQYFGPGTRLTVL.

In this sample, this clonotype is medium-sized (0.01 to 0.1%). The J gene is TRBJ2-3, the V gene TRBV9; the D is unclear. The germline V gene has CDR1 SGDLS and CDR2 YYNGEE. Trimming removed 0 bases from V and 0 bases from J, with 8 bases in between. This CDR3 is built from 15 residues. CDR3 residues: CASSVGQISTDTQYF. CDR3 sequence (DNA): TGTGCCAGCAGCGTAGGGCAGATCAGCACAGATACGCAGTATTTT.

A word on this clonotype: One end of the junction varies from germline; a read error may be responsible. This rearrangement joins TRBV18 to TRBJ1-5, with a weak D call TRBD1 (6 bases). This CDR3 is built from 16 residues. Germline CDR1 KGHSH, CDR2 LQKENI. The CDR3 loop reads CDSSPPGAGGDQPQHF. CDR3 bases: TGTGACAGCTCACCACCGGGGGCCGGAGGCGATCAGCCCCAGCATTTT.

The chain is built from TRBV6-5 and TRBJ2-3, with D perhaps TRBD2 (6 bases). V was clipped by 6 bases and J by 5 bases, with 15 bases between them. This CDR3 is 14 amino acids long. Germline lookup yields CDR1 MNHEY and CDR2 SVGAGI. The CDR3 loop reads CASRVPSAGDTQYF. CDR3 bases: TGTGCCAGCAGAGTCCCTAGCGCCGGAGATACGCAGTATTTT.

This clonotype occurred many times. V usage is TRBV6-2 or TRBV6-3 and J usage is TRBJ1-1, with D perhaps matching TRBD1 (5 bases). The germline V and J ends were trimmed by 5 bases and 0 bases, with 22 bases remaining between them. The CDR3 covers 18 residues. Germline V gene lookup returns CDR1 MNHEY and CDR2 SVGEGT. The CDR3 spells CASSLGESRQNLNTEAFF. The CDR3 nucleotides read TGTGCCAGCAGTCTAGGTGAGAGCAGACAGAATCTGAACACTGAAGCTTTCTTT.

The table lists this clonotype with many counts. V and J are TRBV29-1 and TRBJ2-5; D not resolved. The germline V gene has CDR1 SQVTM and CDR2 ANQGSEA. Trimming cost V 7 bases and J 3 bases, with 6 bases left between them. CDR3 length: 10 amino acids. The CDR3 DNA sequence: TGCAGCGGTGCCGAAGAGACCCAGTACTTC. It specifies CSGAEETQYF.

This clonotype appeared many times. This sequence joins TRBV12-3 or TRBV12-4 and TRBJ2-6; either TRBD1 or TRBD2 may fit D (5 bases each). The V end lost 6 bases, the J end lost 0 bases, and 15 bases lay between the germline ends. The CDR3 covers 17 residues. CDR3 nucleotide sequence: TGTGCCAGCAGATTCAGGGACGGATACTCTGGGGCCAACGTCCTGACTTTC. This sequence encodes CASRFRDGYSGANVLTF.

There are many counts of this clonotype. The chain uses TRBV29-1 and TRBJ1-5, with D perhaps TRBD1 (5 bases). The V gene lost 4 bases and the J gene lost 5 bases, with 12 bases spanning the gap. The CDR3 runs to 13 residues. Germline-derived CDR1 and CDR2 are SQVTM and ANQGSEA. The CDR3 nucleotides read TGCAGCGTTGGAGCAGGGCCGGATCAGCCCCAGCATTTT. Protein sequence: CSVGAGPDQPQHF.

This clonotype is labeled large. The chain joins TRBV6-1 to TRBJ1-6, with D uncertain. CDR1 is MNHNS and CDR2 is SASEGT in the germline V gene. Trimming cost V 6 bases and J 6 bases, with 6 bases left between them. The CDR3 runs to 12 residues. The CDR3 is CASRRLNSPLHF. The CDR3 region has the DNA TGTGCCAGCAGGCGACTTAATTCACCCCTCCACTTT.

The chain employs TRBV7-9 and TRBJ1-2, with TRBD1 identical over 10 bases. CDR1 SEHNR and CDR2 FQNEAQ come from the germline V gene (reference sequence). The length of the CDR3 is 14 residues. V was clipped by 4 bases and J by 8 bases; unmatched bases: 7. CDR3: CASSSGTGVKGYTF. The CDR3 DNA sequence: TGTGCCAGCAGCTCCGGGACAGGGGTTAAGGGCTACACCTTC.